The entry that follows covers one T cell receptor (beta chain) sequence. Its antigen is unknown. This sample stems from a study of STAT5B mutations in CD4+ large granular lymphocyte leukemia. Study outcomes and limitations: No patients shared main leukemic clonotypes, though approximately 26% appeared at low frequency elsewhere. Higher CD4+ than CD8+ T-LGLL clonality might reflect small sample size. Patient CD4-sorted repertoires stayed more clonal than healthy ones after leukemic-clone removal. Top patient clones used TRBV06 genes more often: 8/27 versus 2/35 in controls.

Sequencing was performed with immunoSEQ multiplex PCR; in TCRdb, only in-frame clones are kept and a portion is missing. The sample yields about 34,000 clones, around 74% seen once. Germline V gene lookup returns CDR1 MNHNY and CDR2 SVGAGI (reference sequence). V lost 8 bases, J lost 5 bases, and 9 bases lay in between. This CDR3 is built from 11 residues. The chain carries TRBV6-6 and TRBJ2-5; D unclear. This TCR came from a human donor in good health. Sequenced input: CD4+ T cells from blood buffy coats. In DNA form, the CDR3 reads TGTGCCAGCGCCCTAGGTGAGACCCAGTACTTC. Translated: CASALGETQYF.